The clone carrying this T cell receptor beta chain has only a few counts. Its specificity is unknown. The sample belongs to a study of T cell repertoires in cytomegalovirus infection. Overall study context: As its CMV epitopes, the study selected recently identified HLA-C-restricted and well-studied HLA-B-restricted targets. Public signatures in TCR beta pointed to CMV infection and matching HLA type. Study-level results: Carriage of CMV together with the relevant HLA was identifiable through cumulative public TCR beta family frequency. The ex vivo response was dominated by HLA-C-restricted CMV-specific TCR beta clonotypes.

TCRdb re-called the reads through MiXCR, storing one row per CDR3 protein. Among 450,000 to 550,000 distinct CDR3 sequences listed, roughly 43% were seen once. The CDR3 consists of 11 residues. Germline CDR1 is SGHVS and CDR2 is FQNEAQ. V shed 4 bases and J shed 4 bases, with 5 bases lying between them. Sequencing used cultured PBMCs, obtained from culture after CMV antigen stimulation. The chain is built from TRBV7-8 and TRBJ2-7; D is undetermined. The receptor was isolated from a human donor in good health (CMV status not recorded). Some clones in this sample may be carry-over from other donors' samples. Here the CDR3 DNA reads TGTGCCAGCAGCTCCGAGTACGAGCAGTACTTC. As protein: CASSSEYEQYF.